At least ten counts were recorded for the clone carrying this TCR beta chain. As yet, its antigen is unknown. Read sequence stops 3 residues before the CDR3 end, and the germline J gene provides the missing end. The data were taken from a study of T cell clonality in common variable immunodeficiency. Findings and caveats of the study: In common variable immunodeficiency, TCR beta chains reportedly carried fewer deletions and N-nucleotide insertions. Authors noted CVID clonality's cause needs subpopulation repertoire sequencing.

For at least one year, all CVID subjects received replacement immunoglobulin. CVID subjects were neither ill nor on immunomodulatory or immunosuppressive medication at sampling. Equal genomic DNA amounts from CVID and control samples were sequenced. This table comes from immunoSEQ multiplex PCR, and its TCRdb copy is limited to in-frame clones, with some not included. The repertoire consists of 20,000 to 30,000 clones, none detected only once. This CDR3 comprises 15 residues. Trimming at V came to 5 bases and at J to 2 bases, leaving 3 bases not matched to a gene. CDR1 is SGHAT and CDR2 is FQNNGV in the germline V gene.

The receptor comes from a human donor with common variable immunodeficiency. V is TRBV11-2 and J is TRBJ2-2; 9 positions match TRBD2. The sequenced sample was peripheral blood mononuclear cells. The sequenced part of the CDR3 DNA is TGTGCCAGCAGCCGACTAGCGGCTAACACCGGGGAG. Translated: CASSRLAANTGE. The CDR3, in full, reads CASSRLAANTGELFF.